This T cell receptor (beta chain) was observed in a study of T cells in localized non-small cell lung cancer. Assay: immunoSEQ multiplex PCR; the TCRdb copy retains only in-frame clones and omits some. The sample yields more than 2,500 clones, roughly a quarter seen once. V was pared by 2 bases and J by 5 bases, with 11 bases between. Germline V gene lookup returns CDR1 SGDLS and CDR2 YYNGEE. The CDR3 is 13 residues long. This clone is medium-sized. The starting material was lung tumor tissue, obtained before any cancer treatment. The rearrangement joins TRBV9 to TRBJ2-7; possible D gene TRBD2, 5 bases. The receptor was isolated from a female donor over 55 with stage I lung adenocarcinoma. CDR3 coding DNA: TGTGCCAGCAGCGTGCTAGCTTTCCACGAGCAGTACTTC. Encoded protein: CASSVLAFHEQYF.